The 9 T cell receptor beta chains given below trace back to one sample, sequenced in a study of T-cell reconstitution after alpha-beta-depleted transplantation in children. A TCRbeta library incorporating unique molecular identifiers was prepared. TCRdb used MiXCR to reprocess the PCR reads, holding one entry per CDR3 protein. This sample has under 350,000 distinct CDR3 sequences, with over 8% found just once. The input for sequencing was PBMCs from the stem cell graft donor, taken from the stem cell graft. Receptor source: a human donor who donated a stem cell graft to a child with SCID.

V and J are TRBV6-1 and TRBJ2-2; D is perhaps TRBD1 (5 bases). The V end was cut by 6 bases, the J end by 4 bases, with 15 bases between. This CDR3 has 15 residues. Germline V gene lookup returns CDR1 MNHNS and CDR2 SASEGT. The CDR3 nucleotides are TGTGCCAGCAGAACTATGACAGCCTCCACCGGGGAGCTGTTTTTT. As protein: CASRTMTASTGELFF.

This clonotype was observed at least ten times. The chain links TRBV18 to TRBJ2-3; D may be TRBD1 (6 bases). This CDR3 is 15 amino acids long. Looked up from germline, CDR1 is KGHSH and CDR2 is LQKENI. The V and J ends lost 6 bases and 5 bases respectively, with 18 bases between them. CDR3 loop: CASSQDQGGGDTQYF. The CDR3 DNA is TGTGCCAGCTCTCAGGACCAAGGGGGTGGAGATACGCAGTATTTT.

In its sample, this clonotype was seen a few times. This chain joins TRBV20-1 and TRBJ2-1, with a possible D match to TRBD2 (5 bases). CDR1 and CDR2 from the germline V gene are DFQATT and SNEGSKA (reference sequence). The length of the CDR3 is 12 residues. V was shortened by 6 bases and J by 2 bases, with 8 bases between the two germline ends. The CDR3 bases are TGCAGTGCGGCCGGGACCTACAATGAGCAGTTCTTC. Translated: CSAAGTYNEQFF.

The chain joins TRBV29-1 to TRBJ1-4; 9 bases match TRBD1. The CDR3 consists of 13 residues. V lost 6 bases, J lost 7 bases, and 6 bases stayed unmatched. CDR1 is SQVTM, CDR2 ANQGSEA, per germline. CDR3 in DNA: TGCAGCGTCGAGACAGGGGGTTTTGAAAAACTGTTTTTT. Amino acid sequence: CSVETGGFEKLFF.

The sample holds many counts of this clonotype. The chain employs TRBV9 and TRBJ1-6, with 7 bases identical to TRBD1. The CDR3 is made up of 14 amino acids. The germline CDR1 and CDR2 sequences are SGDLS and YYNGEE. The ends lost 3 bases at V and 10 bases at J; junction bases unmatched: 7. In DNA, the CDR3 is TGTGCCAGCAGCGCCTACAGGGGTGTATCACCCCTCCACTTT. Translating it yields CASSAYRGVSPLHF.

This clonotype was seen a few times. The V and J genes are TRBV5-1 and TRBJ2-1; D may be TRBD1 (7 bases). The germline V gene encodes CDR1 SGHRS and CDR2 YFSETQ. This CDR3 is 15 amino acids long. The V end was cut by 0 bases, the J end by 7 bases, with 14 bases between. The CDR3 nucleotides are TGCGCCAGCAGCTTGGCCATCGCAGGGGGGAATGAGCAGTTCTTC. Encoded protein: CASSLAIAGGNEQFF.

J is TRBJ2-2 and V is TRBV3-1; 7 bases agree with TRBD2. The V segment lost 1 base and the J segment 2 bases; nucleotides outside the gene matches: 7. Germline V gives CDR1 LGHDT, CDR2 YNNKEL (reference sequence). The CDR3 spans 17 residues. DNA of the CDR3: TGTGCCAGCAGCCAAGTTCTGGCGGGGGAAAACACCGGGGAGCTGTTTTTT. The encoded protein is CASSQVLAGENTGELFF. The whole variable domain, filled in from reference TRBV3-1 and TRBJ2-2, reads DTAVSQTPKYLVTQMGNDKSIKCEQNLGHDTMYWYKQDSKKFLKIMFSYNNKELIINETVPNRFSPKSPDKAHLNLHINSLELGDSAVYFCASSQVLAGENTGELFFGEGSRLTVL.

At least ten counts were recorded for this clonotype. The CDR3 DNA sequence: TGTGCCAGCAGCGCCCGGGAGCCGGGGGATTCACCCCTCCACTTT. Its translation: CASSAREPGDSPLHF. This chain connects TRBV7-2 to TRBJ1-6, with D tentatively TRBD1 (5 bases). V lost 5 bases, J lost 8 bases, and 16 bases lay in between. There are 15 residues in the CDR3. Germline loops: CDR1 SGHTA, CDR2 FQGNSA.

The chain's CDR3 is CASSLTGPTDTQYF. The CDR3 DNA follows: TGTGCCAGCAGCTTAACGGGTCCCACAGATACGCAGTATTTT. V is TRBV7-2 and J is TRBJ2-3; no reliable D call. The CDR3 is 14 amino acids. V was cut by 2 bases and J by 2 bases, with 8 bases left in between. Per germline, CDR1 SGHTA and CDR2 FQGNSA.